This is a list of T cell receptor beta chains from one sample in a study of glioma-infiltrating T cells. MiXCR was run by TCRdb on the multiplex PCR reads, yielding one entry per CDR3 protein. The sample has more than 350,000 distinct CDR3 sequences, around 38% seen once. Source material: glioma tissue, nonneoplastic brain tissue, or PBMCs (not recorded which). These receptors originate from a human donor with low-grade glioma or glioblastoma, undergoing nonglioma brain surgery, or in good health (not recorded which). CDR3s include the opening cysteine and the closing phenylalanine or tryptophan. Each record gives: V gene, D gene, clone size, J gene, CDR3 protein, CDR3 DNA. D genes are given only for firm matches. Only some rows state a clone size, as once, few, many or a class for expanded clones.

>TRBV7-9|.|.|TRBJ2-5
CASSFFETQYF
TGTGCCAGCAGCTTTTTCGAGACCCAGTACTTC
>TRBV6-1|TRBD2|many|TRBJ2-1
CASSQLAGAYNEQFF
TGTGCCAGCAGTCAACTAGCGGGGGCATACAATGAGCAGTTCTTC
>TRBV12-3/TRBV12-4|.|few|TRBJ1-5
CASSSNRNQPQHF
TGTGCCAGCAGTAGTAACAGGAATCAGCCCCAGCATTTT
>TRBV6-2/TRBV6-3|TRBD1|many|TRBJ2-7
CASRPVQGTYEQYF
TGTGCCAGCAGGCCCGTACAGGGGACCTACGAGCAGTACTTC
>TRBV28|.|.|TRBJ1-1
CASTLPLTANTEAFF
TGTGCCAGCACTTTACCACTCACAGCGAACACTGAAGCTTTCTTT
>TRBV5-1|.|.|TRBJ1-1
CASSSQGGGTEAFF
TGCGCCAGCAGCTCACAGGGAGGTGGGACTGAAGCTTTCTTT
>TRBV7-2|.|.|TRBJ2-1
CARSLGVDNEQFF
TGTGCCCGCAGCCTGGGGGTCGACAATGAGCAGTTCTTC
>TRBV20-1|TRBD1|few|TRBJ2-6
CSAREWTGAGANVLTF
TGCAGTGCTAGAGAATGGACAGGGGCTGGGGCCAACGTCCTGACTTTC
>TRBV6-6|.|.|TRBJ2-7
CASKLVEQYF
TGCGCCAGCAAACTAGTCGAGCAGTACTTC
>TRBV6-1|TRBD1|many|TRBJ1-5
CASRGGTGDQPQHF
TGTGCCAGCAGGGGAGGGACAGGGGATCAGCCCCAGCATTTT
>TRBV6-6|.|.|TRBJ1-5
CARATGLNQPQHF
TGTGCCAGAGCGACAGGCCTGAATCAGCCCCAGCATTTT
>TRBV27|.|many|TRBJ2-7
CASSFRGGEQYF
TGTGCCAGCAGTTTCAGGGGAGGCGAGCAGTACTTC
>TRBV28|.|.|TRBJ1-5
CASSPLGSHEGSQHF
TGTGCCAGCAGTCCCCTGGGTTCCCATGAGGGTTCGCAGCATTTT
>TRBV20-1|TRBD2|many|TRBJ2-3
CSARDWLAGSDTQYF
TGCAGTGCTAGAGATTGGCTAGCGGGCTCAGATACGCAGTATTTT
>TRBV20-1|TRBD2|.|TRBJ2-5
CSAKTRTAGARETQYF
TGCAGTGCTAAGACGAGAACCGCGGGAGCAAGAGAGACCCAGTACTTC
>TRBV5-1|.|.|TRBJ2-1
CASSLAVAYNEQFF
TGCGCCAGCAGCTTGGCGGTGGCCTACAATGAGCAGTTCTTC
>TRBV28|.|many|TRBJ2-2
CASWESGGRGTGELFF
TGTGCCAGCTGGGAGTCCGGTGGCCGGGGCACCGGGGAGCTGTTTTTT
>TRBV20-1|.|many|TRBJ1-5
CSARTVGNQPQHF
TGCAGTGCCAGGACAGTTGGCAATCAGCCCCAGCATTTT
>TRBV2|.|.|TRBJ1-6
CASSEGTSFYNSPLHF
TGTGCCAGCAGCGAGGGGACAAGCTTTTATAATTCACCCCTCCACTTT
>TRBV20-1|.|few|TRBJ1-6
CSASMNWRLDSPLHF
TGCAGTGCTAGTATGAACTGGAGGTTAGATTCACCCCTCCACTTT
>TRBV20-1|TRBD2|.|TRBJ2-1
CSARGHSGSEQFF
TGCAGTGCTAGAGGACATAGCGGGAGTGAGCAGTTCTTC
>TRBV7-9|TRBD1|few|TRBJ1-2
CASSLGSGGDYGYTF
TGTGCCAGCAGCTTAGGGTCAGGGGGCGACTATGGCTACACCTTC
>TRBV18|.|.|TRBJ2-3
CASSPCDTQYF
TGTGCCAGCTCACCGTGTGATACGCAGTATTTT
>TRBV3-1|TRBD2|.|TRBJ2-5
CASSHSSSGRKTQYF
TGTGCCAGCAGCCACTCGTCTAGCGGGAGAAAGACCCAGTACTTC
>TRBV28|.|many|TRBJ1-1
CASAYRVGSEAFF
TGTGCCAGCGCTTACCGGGTGGGCTCTGAAGCTTTCTTT
>TRBV10-2|.|once|TRBJ2-1
CASGNYEQFF
TGTGCCAGCGGAAACTACGAACAGTTCTTC
>TRBV4-3|.|few|TRBJ2-5
CASSQGPRAVETQYF
TGCGCCAGCAGCCAAGGACCGCGCGCGGTAGAGACCCAGTACTTC
>TRBV7-6|TRBD1|.|TRBJ1-1
CASSFQAKAGTGIGRTEAFF
TGTGCCAGCAGCTTCCAAGCTAAGGCCGGGACAGGGATAGGGAGGACTGAAGCTTTCTTT
>TRBV7-9|.|.|TRBJ2-1
CASSLDLRQRCEQFF
TGTGCCAGCAGCTTAGATCTGCGACAGCGATGTGAGCAGTTCTTC
>TRBV27|TRBD2|.|TRBJ2-1
CASSFGTSDVEQFF
TGTGCCAGCAGCTTCGGGACTAGCGATGTAGAGCAGTTCTTC
>TRBV19|.|.|TRBJ2-7
CASSIWFGGSGEQYF
TGTGCCAGTAGTATCTGGTTTGGGGGCAGCGGCGAGCAGTACTTC
>TRBV20-1|.|few|TRBJ2-5
CSARERLGPQETQYF
TGCAGTGCTAGAGAACGACTGGGCCCCCAAGAGACCCAGTACTTC
>TRBV12-3/TRBV12-4|TRBD1|.|TRBJ1-5
CASSLWGQNNQPQHF
TGTGCCAGCAGTTTGTGGGGACAGAACAATCAGCCCCAGCATTTT
>TRBV4-1|.|.|TRBJ2-1
CASSHRQPLAVSVLEQFF
TGCGCCAGCAGCCATCGACAGCCGTTAGCGGTATCCGTGTTGGAGCAGTTCTTC
>TRBV2|.|many|TRBJ1-2
CASSEGIDYGYTF
TGTGCCAGCAGTGAAGGTATTGACTATGGCTACACCTTC
>TRBV20-1|TRBD2|.|TRBJ2-5
CSPRGGPETQYF
TGCAGTCCCCGGGGAGGGCCAGAGACCCAGTACTTC
>TRBV7-2|.|.|TRBJ2-2
CASSLGSTSNTGELFF
TGTGCCAGCAGTTTAGGGTCAACTTCGAACACCGGGGAGCTGTTTTTT
>TRBV19|.|.|TRBJ2-7
CASSVGDAGIYEQYF
TGTGCCAGTAGTGTAGGGGACGCGGGCATCTACGAGCAGTACTTC
>TRBV15|.|.|TRBJ2-1
CANSKGGVEQFF
TGCGCCAACAGCAAGGGGGGAGTTGAGCAGTTCTTC
>TRBV6-2/TRBV6-3|.|.|TRBJ1-5
CASGLRPASDQPQHF
TGTGCCAGCGGACTTCGACCCGCCTCCGATCAGCCCCAGCATTTT